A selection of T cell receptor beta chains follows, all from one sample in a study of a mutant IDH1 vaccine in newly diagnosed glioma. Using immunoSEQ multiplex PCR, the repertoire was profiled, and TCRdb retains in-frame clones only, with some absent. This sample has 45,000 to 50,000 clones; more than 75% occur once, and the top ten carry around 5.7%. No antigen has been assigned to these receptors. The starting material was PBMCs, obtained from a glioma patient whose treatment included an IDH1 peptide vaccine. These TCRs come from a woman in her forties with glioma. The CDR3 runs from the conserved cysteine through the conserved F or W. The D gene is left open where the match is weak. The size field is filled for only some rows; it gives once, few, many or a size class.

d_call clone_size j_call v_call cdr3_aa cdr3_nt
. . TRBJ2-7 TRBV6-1 CASRGVEQYF TGTGCCAGCAGAGGGGTCGAGCAGTACTTC
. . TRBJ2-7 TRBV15 CATSRAPPEGESNEQYF TGTGCCACCAGCAGAGCCCCCCCTGAGGGGGAAAGTAACGAGCAGTACTTC
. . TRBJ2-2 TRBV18 CASSLREDGELFF TGTGCCAGCTCACTTCGAGAGGACGGGGAGCTGTTTTTT
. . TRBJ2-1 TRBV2 CASRAGTGLPKNEQFF TGTGCCAGCCGTGCGGGGACCGGGCTCCCCAAAAATGAGCAGTTCTTC
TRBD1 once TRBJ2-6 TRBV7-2 CASSSSLGQGLSGANVLTF TGTGCCAGCAGCTCCTCGCTAGGACAGGGCCTCTCTGGGGCCAACGTCCTGACTTTC
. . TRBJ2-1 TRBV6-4 CASSDSAAQGYNEQFF TGTGCCAGCAGTGACTCGGCGGCCCAGGGGTACAATGAGCAGTTCTTC
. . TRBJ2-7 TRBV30 CAWSVPGPSFASYEQYF TGTGCCTGGAGTGTACCGGGACCCTCTTTTGCCTCCTACGAGCAGTACTTC
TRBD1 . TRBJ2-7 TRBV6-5 CASSRTGNYEQYF TGTGCCAGCAGTCGGACAGGGAACTACGAGCAGTACTTC
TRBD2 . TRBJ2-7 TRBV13 CASSLKLAGGPSYEQYF TGTGCCAGCAGCTTGAAGTTAGCGGGGGGTCCTTCCTACGAGCAGTACTTC
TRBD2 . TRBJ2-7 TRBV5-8 CASSRIIAGGYYEQYF TGTGCCAGCAGCAGAATTATAGCGGGAGGGTACTACGAGCAGTACTTC
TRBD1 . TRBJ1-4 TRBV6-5 CASSPGGADEKLFF TGTGCCAGCAGTCCAGGGGGCGCAGATGAAAAACTGTTTTTT
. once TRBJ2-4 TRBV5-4 CASSLGIAKNIQYF TGTGCCAGCAGCTTGGGAATAGCCAAAAACATTCAGTACTTC
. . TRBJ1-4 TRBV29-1 CSVEVPAYEKLFF TGCAGCGTTGAGGTCCCAGCGTATGAAAAACTGTTTTTT
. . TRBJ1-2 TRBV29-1 CSVESGRGYTF TGCAGCGTTGAAAGCGGCAGGGGATACACCTTC
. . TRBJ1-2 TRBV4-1 CASSQDRTASANYGYTF TGCGCCAGCAGCCAAGACAGGACAGCCTCAGCTAACTATGGCTACACCTTC
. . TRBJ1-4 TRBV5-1 CASSLRGAANEKLFF TGCGCCAGCAGCTTACGGGGGGCCGCTAATGAAAAACTGTTTTTT
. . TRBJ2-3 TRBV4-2 CASSQEGPPDTQYF TGTGCCAGCAGCCAAGAAGGCCCCCCAGATACGCAGTATTTT
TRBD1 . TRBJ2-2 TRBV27 CASREQGALNTGELFF TGTGCCAGCAGGGAACAGGGGGCGCTGAACACCGGGGAGCTGTTTTTT
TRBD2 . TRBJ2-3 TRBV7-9 CASSLRAGVDTQYF TGTGCCAGCAGCTTAAGAGCGGGAGTAGATACGCAGTATTTT
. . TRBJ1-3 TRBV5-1 CASSQTTGFENTIYF TGCGCCAGCAGCCAGACTACAGGGTTTGAAAACACCATATATTTT
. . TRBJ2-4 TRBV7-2 CASSFRGGNNIQYF TGTGCCAGCAGCTTTCGAGGGGGGAATAACATTCAGTACTTC
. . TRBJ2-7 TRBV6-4 CASSPETGPPYEQYF TGTGCCAGCAGCCCCGAAACCGGGCCACCCTACGAGCAGTACTTC
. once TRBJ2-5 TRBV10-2 CASSESGGEETQYF TGCGCCAGCAGTGAGTCCGGAGGGGAAGAGACCCAGTACTTC
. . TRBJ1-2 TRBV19 CASSIPRPGRF TGTGCCAGTAGTATCCCCCGACCCGGGCGCTTC
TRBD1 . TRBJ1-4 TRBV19 CASSTERTGSEKLFF TGTGCCAGTAGTACGGAACGGACAGGGAGTGAAAAACTGTTTTTT
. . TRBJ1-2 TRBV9 CASSAPRGGFYGYTF TGTGCCAGCAGCGCCCCGCGGGGGGGCTTCTATGGCTACACCTTC
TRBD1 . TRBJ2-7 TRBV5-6 CASSLRDRGPYEQYF TGTGCCAGCAGCTTGCGGGACAGGGGGCCCTACGAGCAGTACTTC
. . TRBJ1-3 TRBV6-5 CASSYRGSGNTIYF TGTGCCAGCAGTTACAGGGGGTCCGGAAACACCATATATTTT
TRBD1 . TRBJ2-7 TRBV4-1 CASSRGHEQYF TGCGCCAGCAGCAGGGGGCACGAGCAGTACTTC
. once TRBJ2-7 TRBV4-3 CASSQELGWRGVYEQYF TGCGCCAGCAGCCAAGAACTAGGGTGGAGGGGGGTATACGAGCAGTACTTC
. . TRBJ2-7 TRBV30 CAWSGGGPTYEQYF TGTGCCTGGAGTGGTGGGGGCCCTACCTACGAGCAGTACTTC